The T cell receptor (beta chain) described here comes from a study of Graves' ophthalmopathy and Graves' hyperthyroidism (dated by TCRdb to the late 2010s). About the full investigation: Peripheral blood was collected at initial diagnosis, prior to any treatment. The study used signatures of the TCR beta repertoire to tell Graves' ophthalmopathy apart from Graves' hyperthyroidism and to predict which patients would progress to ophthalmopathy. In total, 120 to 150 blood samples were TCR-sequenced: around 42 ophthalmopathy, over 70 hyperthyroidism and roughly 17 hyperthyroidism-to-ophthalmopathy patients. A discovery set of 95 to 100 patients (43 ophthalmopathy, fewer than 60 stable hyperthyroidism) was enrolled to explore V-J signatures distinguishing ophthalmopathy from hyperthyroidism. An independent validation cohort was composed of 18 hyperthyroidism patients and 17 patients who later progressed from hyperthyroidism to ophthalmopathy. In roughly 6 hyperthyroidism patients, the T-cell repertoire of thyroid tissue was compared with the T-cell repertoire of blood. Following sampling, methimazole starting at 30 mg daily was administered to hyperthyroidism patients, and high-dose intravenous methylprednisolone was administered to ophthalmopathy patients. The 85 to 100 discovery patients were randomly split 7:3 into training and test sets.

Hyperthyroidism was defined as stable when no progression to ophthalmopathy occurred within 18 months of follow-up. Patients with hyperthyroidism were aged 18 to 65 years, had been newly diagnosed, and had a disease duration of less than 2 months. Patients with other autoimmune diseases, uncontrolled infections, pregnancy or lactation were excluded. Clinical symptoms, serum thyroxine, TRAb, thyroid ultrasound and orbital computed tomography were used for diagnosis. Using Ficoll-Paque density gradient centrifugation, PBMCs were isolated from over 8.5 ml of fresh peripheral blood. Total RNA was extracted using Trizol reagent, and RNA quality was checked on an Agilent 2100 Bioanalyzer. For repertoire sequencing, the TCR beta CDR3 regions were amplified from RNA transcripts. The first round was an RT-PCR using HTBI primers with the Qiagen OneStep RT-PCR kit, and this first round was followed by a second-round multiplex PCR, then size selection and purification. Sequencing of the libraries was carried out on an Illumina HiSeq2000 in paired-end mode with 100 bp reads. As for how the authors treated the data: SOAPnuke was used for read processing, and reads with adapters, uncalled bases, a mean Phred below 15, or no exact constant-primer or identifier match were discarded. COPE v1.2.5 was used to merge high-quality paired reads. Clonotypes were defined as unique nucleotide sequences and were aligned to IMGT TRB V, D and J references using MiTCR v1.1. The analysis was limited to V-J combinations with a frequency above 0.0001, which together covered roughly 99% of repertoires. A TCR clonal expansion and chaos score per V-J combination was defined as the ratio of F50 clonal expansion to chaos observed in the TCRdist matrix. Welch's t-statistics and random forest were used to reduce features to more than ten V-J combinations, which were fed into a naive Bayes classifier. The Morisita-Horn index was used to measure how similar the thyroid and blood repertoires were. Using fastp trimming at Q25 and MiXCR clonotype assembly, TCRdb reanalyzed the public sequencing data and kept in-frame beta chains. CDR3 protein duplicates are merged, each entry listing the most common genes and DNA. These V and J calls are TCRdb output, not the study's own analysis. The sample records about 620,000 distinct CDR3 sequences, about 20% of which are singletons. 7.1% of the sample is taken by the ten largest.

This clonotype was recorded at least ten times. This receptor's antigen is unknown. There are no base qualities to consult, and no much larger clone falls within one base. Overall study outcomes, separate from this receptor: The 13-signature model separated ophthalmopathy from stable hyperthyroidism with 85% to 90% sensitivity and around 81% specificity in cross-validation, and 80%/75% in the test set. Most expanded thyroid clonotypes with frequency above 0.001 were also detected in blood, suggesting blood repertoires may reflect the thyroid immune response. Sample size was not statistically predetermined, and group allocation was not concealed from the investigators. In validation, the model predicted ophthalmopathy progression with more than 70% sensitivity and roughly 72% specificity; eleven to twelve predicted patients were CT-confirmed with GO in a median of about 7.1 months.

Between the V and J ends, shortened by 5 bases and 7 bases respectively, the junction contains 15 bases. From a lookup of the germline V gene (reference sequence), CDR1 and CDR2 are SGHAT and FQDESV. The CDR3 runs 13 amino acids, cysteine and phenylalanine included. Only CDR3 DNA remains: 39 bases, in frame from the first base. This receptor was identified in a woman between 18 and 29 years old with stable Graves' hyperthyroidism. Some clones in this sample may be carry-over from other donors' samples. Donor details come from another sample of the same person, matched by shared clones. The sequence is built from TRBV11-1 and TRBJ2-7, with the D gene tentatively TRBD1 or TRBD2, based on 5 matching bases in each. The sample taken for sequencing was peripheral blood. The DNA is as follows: TGTGCCAGCAGCACCGGGACGACGGATGAGCAGTACTTC. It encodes CASSTGTTDEQYF. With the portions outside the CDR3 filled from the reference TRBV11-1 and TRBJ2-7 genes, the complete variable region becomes EAEVAQSPRYKITEKSQAVAFWCDPISGHATLYWYRQILGQGPELLVQFQDESVVDDSQLPKDRFSAERLKGVDSTLKIQPAELGDSAMYLCASSTGTTDEQYFGPGTRLTVT.